These 19 T cell receptor beta chains came from one sample sequenced in a study of T-cell memory formation after mild COVID-19. TCRdb used MiXCR to reprocess the 5' RACE reads, holding one entry per CDR3 protein. The sample has about 90,000 distinct CDR3 sequences; roughly 16% are singletons. The sample was PBMCs or a T cell subset sorted from them (not recorded which). The source is a young man who had mild COVID-19 (a few samples of this study predate the infection). Cell type and time point are not known.

The J gene is TRBJ2-1, the V gene TRBV4-1; perhaps TRBD2 as D (5 bases). V gave up 4 bases and J gave up 10 bases, with 14 bases separating them. The CDR3 sequence is 13 residues long. The germline V gene encodes CDR1 MGHRA and CDR2 YSYEKL. Here the CDR3 DNA reads TGCGCCAGCAGCCCCGGGGAGCTCGGGGAGCAGTTCTTC. It codes for CASSPGELGEQFF.

This clonotype was found a few times. The chain joins TRBV29-1 to TRBJ1-5, with a possible D match to TRBD1 (5 bases). V lost 2 bases, J lost 0 bases, and 11 bases lay in between. Germline V CDR1 and CDR2: SQVTM, ANQGSEA. This CDR3 spans 15 amino acids. CDR3 loop: CSVETGTGSNQPQHF. In DNA, the CDR3 is TGCAGCGTTGAAACCGGGACTGGTAGCAATCAGCCCCAGCATTTT. Looking up the rest from reference TRBV29-1 and TRBJ1-5 gives the full variable domain: SAVISQKPSRDICQRGTSLTIQCQVDSQVTMMFWYRQQPGQSLTLIATANQGSEATYESGFVIDKFPISRPNLTFSTLTVSNMSPEDSSIYLCSVETGTGSNQPQHFGDGTRLSIL.

J is TRBJ2-4 and V is TRBV6-2 or TRBV6-3; TRBD1 might be the D (6 bases). Trimming shortened V by 4 bases and J by 0 bases, and 13 bases separated the two germline ends. This CDR3 is 16 amino acids long. In germline, CDR1 is MNHEY, CDR2 SVGEGT. CDR3 sequence reads: CASSSEQGLAKNIQYF. The CDR3 DNA reads as TGTGCCAGCAGTTCGGAACAGGGTCTAGCCAAAAACATTCAGTACTTC.

This clonotype was observed a few times. This chain uses TRBV25-1 with TRBJ2-5; D unresolved. The CDR3 totals 14 residues. CDR1 and CDR2 (germline): MGHDK, SYGVNS. Trimming left V 5 bases short and J 4 bases short, with 14 bases between. Here the CDR3 reads CASSPSIVAETQYF. The DNA of the CDR3 is TGTGCCAGCAGTCCCAGTATAGTGGCAGAGACCCAGTACTTC.

This clonotype was observed at least ten times. The V call is TRBV7-9, the J call TRBJ2-1; D gene unclear. Germline V gene lookup returns CDR1 SEHNR and CDR2 FQNEAQ (reference sequence). The CDR3 loop spans 12 amino acids. Trimming took 5 bases from V and 9 from J, leaving 11 bases between them. The CDR3 coding sequence is TGTGCCAGCAGCAGATTTAGCCGTGAGCAGTTCTTC. This translates into CASSRFSREQFF.

This clonotype was counted many times. The chain recombines TRBV25-1 with TRBJ2-7; no firm D call. CDR1 and CDR2 (germline): MGHDK, SYGVNS. V lost 4 bases to trimming and J lost 0 bases, with 13 bases between them. This CDR3 has 15 residues. CDR3: CASSASGYSSYEQYF. CDR3 in DNA: TGTGCCAGCAGTGCCTCTGGGTACAGCTCCTACGAGCAGTACTTC.

This clonotype came up a few times. The chain combines TRBV4-2 with TRBJ1-1; D remains unclear. The germline V gene encodes CDR1 LGHNA and CDR2 YNFKEQ. V was clipped by 2 bases and J by 0 bases, with 16 bases between them. This CDR3 contains 17 residues. In nucleotides, the CDR3 is TGTGCCAGCAGCCAAATCCCCGACATAACTATGAACACTGAAGCTTTCTTT. This sequence encodes CASSQIPDITMNTEAFF.

This clonotype was detected a few times. V gene TRBV5-1 combines with J gene TRBJ1-1; D is undetermined. Germline lookup yields CDR1 SGHRS and CDR2 YFSETQ. The CDR3 is 13 amino acids. V lost 3 bases and J lost 4, with 10 bases in between. CDR3 nucleotides: TGCGCCAGCAGCTATTGGGGTAGCACTGAAGCTTTCTTT. Protein product: CASSYWGSTEAFF.

This chain links TRBV30 with TRBJ1-2; D is unresolved. Trimming took 2 bases from V and 2 from J, leaving 15 bases between them. The CDR3 contains 15 residues. CDR1 is GTSNPN and CDR2 is SVGIG in the germline V gene (reference sequence). The CDR3 region is CAWSKWTVVNYGYTF. The CDR3 coding sequence is TGTGCCTGGAGTAAATGGACGGTGGTGAACTATGGCTACACCTTC.

The chain couples TRBV7-3 to TRBJ1-1; possible D gene TRBD1, 5 bases. Germline CDR1 reads SGHTA; CDR2 reads FQGTGA. The CDR3 has 16 amino acids. Trimming cost V 5 bases and J 3 bases, with 19 bases left between them. This CDR3 reads CASSMGRNPQYTEAFF. The CDR3, as DNA: TGTGCCAGCAGCATGGGACGGAACCCGCAATACACTGAAGCTTTCTTT.

This clonotype showed up just a few times. This rearrangement joins TRBV6-6 to TRBJ2-2, with D possibly TRBD1 on 5 matching bases. Germline CDR1 MNHNY, CDR2 SVGAGI (reference sequence). Deletions cut 6 bases from V and 2 bases from J, with 13 bases between. The CDR3 is 15 amino acids. The CDR3 sequence is CASRSLDRNTGELFF. The CDR3 DNA reads TGTGCCAGCAGATCCCTAGACAGAAACACCGGGGAGCTGTTTTTT.

This clonotype appeared a few times. This chain links TRBV4-1 with TRBJ2-1; D is perhaps TRBD1 or TRBD2 (5 bases each). V gave up 1 base and J gave up 9 bases, with 10 bases separating them. Germline CDR1 is MGHRA and CDR2 is YSYEKL. There are 13 residues in the CDR3. The CDR3: CASSQGRGGEQFF. Written as DNA, the CDR3 is TGCGCCAGCAGCCAAGGACGTGGGGGTGAGCAGTTCTTC.

The rearrangement joins TRBV13 to TRBJ1-2, with no clear D. Trimming cost V 0 bases and J 2 bases, with 7 bases left between them. The germline CDR1 and CDR2 sequences are PRHDT and FYEKMQ (reference sequence). This CDR3 contains 14 residues. The CDR3 region is CASSLGRGNYGYTF. The CDR3 nucleotides read TGTGCCAGCAGCTTAGGCCGAGGAAACTATGGCTACACCTTC.

This clonotype has just a few counts. This chain uses TRBV29-1 with TRBJ2-2; the match to TRBD1 covers 7 bases. Germline loops: CDR1 SQVTM, CDR2 ANQGSEA. J lost 0 bases, V lost 0 bases, and 1 base had no gene match. CDR3 size: 15 residues. This chain's CDR3 is CSVEDQGANTGELFF. Here the CDR3 DNA reads TGCAGCGTTGAAGATCAGGGGGCGAACACCGGGGAGCTGTTTTTT.

This clonotype was observed at least ten times. This chain links TRBV6-4 with TRBJ2-3; 7 bases align to TRBD1. Germline assignment: CDR1 MRHNA and CDR2 SNTAGT. This CDR3 is built from 16 residues. V shed 8 bases, J shed 0 bases, and the junction held 11 bases outside the gene matches. CDR3 residues: CASAIQQGSSTDTQYF. The CDR3 DNA is TGTGCCAGCGCTATTCAACAGGGGTCCAGCACAGATACGCAGTATTTT.

The genes are TRBV4-3 and TRBJ2-2, with D tentatively TRBD2 (6 bases). The V end was cut by 4 bases, the J end by 2 bases, with 8 bases between. Germline loops: CDR1 LGHNA, CDR2 YSLEER. The CDR3 has 14 amino acids. The CDR3 DNA reads as TGCGCCAGCAGCCGCGGGGACAACACCGGGGAGCTGTTTTTT. This translates into CASSRGDNTGELFF.

This clonotype was seen a handful of times. The V and J genes are TRBV12-3 or TRBV12-4 and TRBJ2-7; a weak D match, TRBD2 (6 bases). The CDR3 consists of 15 residues. V lost 3 bases and J 9 bases, leaving 21 bases between the germline ends. The CDR3 nucleotides are TGTGCCAGCAGTTTGGCCCATCCCGGGGGATCAAGGCAGTACTTC. Its translation is CASSLAHPGGSRQYF.

V and J are TRBV6-4 and TRBJ2-3, with 13 bases matching TRBD2. V shed 5 bases, J shed 4 bases, and the junction held 3 bases outside the gene matches. CDR1 and CDR2 (germline): MRHNA, SNTAGT. The CDR3 has 15 residues. CDR3 protein: CASSTSGGAADTQYF. The CDR3 region has the DNA TGTGCCAGCAGTACTAGCGGGGGGGCCGCAGATACGCAGTATTTT.

This clonotype occurred a few times. V usage is TRBV28 and J usage is TRBJ2-7; no definite D call. Per germline, CDR1 MDHEN and CDR2 SYDVKM. V dropped 6 bases and J dropped 1 base, with 7 bases sitting between them. The CDR3 is 12 residues long. The chain's CDR3 is CASSMDSYEQYV. CDR3 nucleotides: TGTGCCAGCAGCATGGATTCCTACGAGCAGTACGTC.